This T cell receptor beta chain was identified during a study of shared clonotypes between healthy human individuals. This CDR3 has 16 residues. Trimming pared 0 bases from V and 10 bases from J, leaving 16 bases between. Germline CDR1 is MGHRA and CDR2 is YSYEKL. This clone appeared a few times. Its antigen remains unidentified. The assay was immunoSEQ multiplex PCR, and TCRdb's table has in-frame clones only and misses some. The sample lists 980,000 or so clones, 76% occurring once. General study findings and limits: In having few donors, the study represented limited genetic and exposure-history diversity.

The V call is TRBV4-1, the J call TRBJ1-6; D gene unclear. What was sequenced was memory CD4+ T cells sorted from blood. Subset of the sample: CD45RA-negative fraction. This clonotype was sampled from a man in his late teens or twenties in good health. As DNA, the CDR3 is TGCGCCAGCAGCCAAGATCCGGACTGGTCGGGGTCACCCCTCCACTTT. This encodes CASSQDPDWSGSPLHF.